This is a list of T cell receptor beta chains from one sample in a study of cytomegalovirus exposure and HLA in healthy donors. Produced via immunoSEQ multiplex PCR; TCRdb's table is partial and in-frame only. This table holds 110,000 to 150,000 clones, roughly 10% found once. Sequencing input: PBMCs. These receptors were collected from a male donor in good health and CMV-seronegative. CDR3s leave out the opening cysteine and the closing phenylalanine or tryptophan. Each record gives: V gene, D gene, J gene, CDR3 protein. A D gene is named only where the DNA matches it firmly.

TRBV6-5,TRBD1,TRBJ1-2,ASRPTGGPGYT
TRBV10-3,TRBD1,TRBJ2-2,AIGQGPTGELF
TRBV27,TRBD1,TRBJ2-3,ASSLRTGSSDTQY
TRBV4-2,TRBD1,TRBJ1-5,ASSHPSTGDNQPQH
TRBV7-2,TRBD2,TRBJ2-2,ARRGGNTGELF
TRBV28,TRBD1,TRBJ1-4,ASRRGLGEKLF
TRBV6-1,.,TRBJ2-7,ASSERGTMSSYEQY
TRBV7-3,TRBD2,TRBJ2-5,ASSFSGTQETQY
TRBV6-1,TRBD1,TRBJ2-6,ASSADRVMGSGANVLT
TRBV15,.,TRBJ1-5,ATSGYPGPNQPQH
TRBV2,.,TRBJ1-2,ASRLQALNYGYT
TRBV4-3,.,TRBJ2-2,ASSQEIGTRNTGELF
TRBV9,.,TRBJ1-2,ASSVSQGGIPNYGYT
TRBV7-9,.,TRBJ2-1,ASSLSVNEQF
TRBV4-1,TRBD2,TRBJ2-5,ASSQETSGGQETQY
TRBV7-9,.,TRBJ1-2,ASSSLALADTYGYT
TRBV27,TRBD2,TRBJ2-3,ASSLGEGDTQY
TRBV19,TRBD1,TRBJ1-5,ASSYRTGDQPQH
TRBV6-7,.,TRBJ2-7,ASSPGGPYEQY
TRBV6-5,TRBD1,TRBJ1-6,ASSYPDRGSPLH
TRBV9,TRBD1,TRBJ2-7,ASSVGGTGSYEQY
TRBV4-2,TRBD2,TRBJ2-3,ASSQGSGRVDTQY
TRBV29-1,TRBD1,TRBJ2-7,SVEDLGQGSYEQY
TRBV2,TRBD2,TRBJ2-3,ASNVVAGVSTDTQY
TRBV4-3,.,TRBJ2-7,ASSQETAGDFYEQY
TRBV6-6,.,TRBJ1-1,ASSSLLNTEAF
TRBV5-4,.,TRBJ1-1,ASSLRGNTEAF
TRBV19,TRBD1,TRBJ2-3,ASTRTGGDTQY